This T cell receptor (beta chain) was recorded in a study of CD8 T cells in Susac syndrome. The authors negatively isolated CD8+ and CD4+ T cells and FACS-enriched TEMRA cells. The CDR3 has 14 residues. Trimming removed 5 bases from V and 1 base from J, with 11 bases in between. Random hexamers were used to reverse transcribe an amount of about 0.45 to 1 ug RNA. TCRdb reprocessed the immunoSEQ multiplex PCR reads with MiXCR, giving one entry per CDR3 protein. The sample consists of fewer than 350,000 distinct CDR3 sequences, around 89% of them appearing once. This receptor was identified in a human donor with multiple sclerosis. This rearrangement joins TRBV12-3 or TRBV12-4 to TRBJ1-2, with D perhaps matching TRBD1 (6 bases). The sequenced material came from CD8+ T cells from PBMCs. In DNA, the CDR3 is TGTGCCAGCAGTCTCCGGGACATTAACTATGGCTACACCTTC. It codes for CASSLRDINYGYTF.